These 24 T cell receptor beta chains were sequenced from one sample in a study of vaccination effects on CD4 cells after COVID-19. Assay used: immunoSEQ multiplex PCR; TCRdb lists only in-frame clones, some missing. Among around 25,000 clones, 77% were seen once, and the ten largest hold approximately 21%. Prior to sequencing, the ViraFEST assay stimulated PBMC with viral peptide pools, which expanded the antigen-specific CD4+ T cells. A roughly ten-day culture period preceded the isolation of CD4+ T cells. PCR showed that the person got SARS-CoV-2 infection at some point between March and December 2020. Their target antigens are unknown. The material was CD4+ T cells from PBMCs cultured with HCoV-NL63 spike peptides, obtained before COVID-19 vaccination. The receptors come from a human donor who had a prior SARS-CoV-2 infection.

The rearrangement links TRBV24-1 to TRBJ1-4; possible D gene TRBD1, 6 bases. Germline V CDR1 and CDR2: KGHDR, SFDVKD. CDR3 length equals 16 residues. Trimming cost V 7 bases and J 0 bases, with 14 bases left between them. CDR3 sequence (DNA): TGTGCCACCAGCAACGACAGGAATGCAACTAATGAAAAACTGTTTTTT. This encodes CATSNDRNATNEKLFF.

In this sample, this clone turned up a few times. The chain uses TRBV10-3 and TRBJ2-7; TRBD2 might be the D (6 bases). The germline V gene has CDR1 ENHRY and CDR2 SYGVKD. Deletions cut 0 bases from V and 2 bases from J, with 11 bases between. This CDR3 has 15 residues. CDR3 residues: CAISESLAKAYEQYF. As DNA, the CDR3 is TGTGCCATCAGTGAGTCGCTAGCGAAGGCCTACGAGCAGTACTTC.

This chain uses TRBV5-5 with TRBJ2-2; D gene ambiguous. The CDR3 extends over 16 amino acids. V was clipped by 5 bases and J by 7 bases, with 21 bases between them. CDR1 and CDR2 from the germline V gene are SGHKS and YYEKEE (reference sequence). The CDR3 nucleotides read TGTGCCAGCAGTGGGGTGGCCGGTCGGGTAATCGGGGAGCTGTTTTTT. It codes for CASSGVAGRVIGELFF.

CDR3 amino acids: CASSAGNSNQPQHF. CDR3 sequence (DNA): TGTGCCAGCTCTGCGGGAAATAGCAATCAGCCCCAGCATTTT. V gene TRBV6-6 combines with J gene TRBJ1-5; no definite D call. Trimming stripped 8 bases from V and 0 bases from J, with 11 bases between. Germline V gene lookup returns CDR1 MNHNY and CDR2 SVGAGI (reference sequence). This CDR3 region has 14 residues.

The chain is built from TRBV5-8 and TRBJ2-3, with D possibly TRBD2 on 6 matching bases. Per the germline V gene, CDR1 is SGHTS and CDR2 is YDEGEE. Trimming left V 5 bases short and J 5 bases short, with 18 bases between. The CDR3 is made up of 15 amino acids. The CDR3, as DNA: TGTGCCAGCAGTCCGTTGGGGCGGGATATAGATACGCAGTATTTT. Its translation: CASSPLGRDIDTQYF.

J is TRBJ2-7 and V is TRBV6-5, with 7 nucleotides matching TRBD2. Trimming at V came to 7 bases and at J to 5 bases, leaving 8 bases not matched to a gene. The germline V gene has CDR1 MNHEY and CDR2 SVGAGI. The length of the CDR3 is 13 residues. CDR3 in amino acids: CASTQPGLNEQYF. Written as DNA, the CDR3 is TGTGCCAGCACCCAACCGGGACTAAACGAGCAGTACTTC.

V is TRBV6-4 and J is TRBJ2-5; either TRBD1 or TRBD2 may supply D (5 bases each). The CDR3 covers 13 residues. The V and J ends lost 11 bases and 10 bases respectively, with 23 bases between them. Germline values: CDR1 MRHNA, CDR2 SNTAGT. CDR3 sequence reads: CAYELRGSVSQYF. The CDR3 DNA reads TGTGCCTATGAGTTGAGGGGATCAGTAAGCCAGTACTTC.

This clone was observed a few times. The gene calls are TRBV2 and TRBJ2-1; D is ambiguous. The CDR3 totals 15 residues. The ends were cut back, 3 bases at V and 5 bases at J, with 14 bases in the middle. Germline CDR1 is SNHLY and CDR2 is FYNNEI. The CDR3 is CASSERQARNNEQFF. CDR3 DNA sequence: TGTGCCAGCAGTGAGAGACAAGCCCGAAACAATGAGCAGTTCTTC.

This chain links TRBV19 with TRBJ1-5; D is ambiguous. This CDR3 has 15 amino acids. V gave up 8 bases and J gave up 7 bases, with 21 bases separating them. The V gene's germline CDR1 is LNHDA and CDR2 SQIVND (reference sequence). This CDR3 reads CASYNRASLGQPQHF. The CDR3 DNA reads as TGTGCCAGTTACAACCGGGCCTCCCTTGGGCAGCCCCAGCATTTT.

This clone was counted only a few times. This specimen includes other DNA sequences encoding the same CDR3. The chain links TRBV27 to TRBJ2-3; D not certain. Germline loops: CDR1 MNHEY, CDR2 SMNVEV (reference sequence). The CDR3 consists of 13 residues. Trimming removed 3 bases from V and 1 base from J, with 5 bases in between. The CDR3 region is CASSFRGTDTQYF. The CDR3 DNA is TGTGCCAGCAGTTTTCGGGGCACAGATACGCAGTATTTT.

This clone was recorded a few times. The chain employs TRBV11-2 and TRBJ2-2; D might be TRBD2 (5 bases). CDR1 SGHAT and CDR2 FQNNGV come from the germline V gene. This CDR3 contains 14 residues. V shed 5 bases and J shed 2 bases, with 9 bases lying between them. The CDR3 loop is CASSADFNTGELFF. CDR3 bases: TGTGCCAGCAGCGCGGACTTTAACACCGGGGAGCTGTTTTTT.

J is TRBJ2-3 and V is TRBV5-4; unclear D gene. Trimming took 2 bases from V and 2 from J, leaving 15 bases between them. Germline-derived CDR1 and CDR2 are SGHNT and YYREEE (reference sequence). This CDR3 has 16 amino acids. The CDR3 here is CASSLIMSSTTDTQYF. The DNA of the CDR3 is TGTGCCAGCAGCTTAATTATGTCCAGTACCACAGATACGCAGTATTTT.

The rearrangement uses TRBV5-1 and TRBJ2-3, with TRBD2 matching 8 bases. Germline assignment: CDR1 SGHRS and CDR2 YFSETQ. This CDR3 spans 14 amino acids. The trim removed 7 bases at V and 2 bases at J, leaving 6 bases unmatched. The CDR3 DNA sequence: TGCGCCAGCGGTAGCGGGACGATCACAGATACGCAGTATTTT. It codes for CASGSGTITDTQYF.

The chain links TRBV7-2 to TRBJ2-3; tentatively, D is TRBD2 (7 bases). Germline V gene data show CDR1 as SGHTA and CDR2 as FQGNSA. The CDR3 loop spans 17 amino acids. With 1 base removed from V and 4 bases from J, the gap between germline ends came to 18 bases. This chain's CDR3 is CASSLVPSGGGADTQYF. In DNA, the CDR3 is TGTGCCAGCAGCTTAGTGCCTAGCGGAGGGGGAGCAGATACGCAGTATTTT.

This clone was observed a few times. The V and J genes are TRBV11-1 and TRBJ2-1, with TRBD1 matching over 8 bases. The CDR3 runs 14 residues. V dropped 2 bases and J dropped 7; count of bases not matched to a gene: 4. CDR1 SGHAT and CDR2 FQDESV come from the germline V gene (reference sequence). In DNA form, the CDR3 reads TGTGCCAGCAGCTTATGGACAGGGAGAAATGAGCAGTTCTTC. Translation: CASSLWTGRNEQFF.

The chain has TRBV6-5 and TRBJ2-5; 7 nucleotides match TRBD1. CDR1 is MNHEY, CDR2 SVGAGI, per germline. Trimming at V came to 2 bases and at J to 5 bases, leaving 5 bases not matched to a gene. The CDR3 length is 14 residues. As DNA, the CDR3 is TGTGCCAGCAGTTACGAAGACAGGGAGGAGACCCAGTACTTC. Translated, it gives CASSYEDREETQYF.

The chain links TRBV13 to TRBJ2-7, with TRBD2 identical over 10 bases. V lost 5 bases and J lost 2; bases outside the gene matches: 6. CDR1 PRHDT and CDR2 FYEKMQ come from the germline V gene (reference sequence). This CDR3 region has 15 residues. The CDR3 DNA is TGTGCCAGCAGCAGAACTAGCGGGGCCGCCTACGAGCAGTACTTC. Translated: CASSRTSGAAYEQYF.

This chain links TRBV19 with TRBJ2-6; maybe TRBD1 (6 bases). Deletions cut 4 bases from V and 0 bases from J, with 19 bases between. CDR1 is LNHDA, CDR2 SQIVND, per germline (reference sequence). The CDR3 is made up of 19 amino acids. The chain's CDR3 is CASSTWFGRQDSGANVLTF. The CDR3 nucleotides are TGTGCCAGTAGTACCTGGTTTGGGCGACAGGACTCTGGGGCCAACGTCCTGACTTTC.

This chain uses TRBV4-2 with TRBJ2-3; 10 bases agree with TRBD2. CDR1 and CDR2 from the germline V gene are LGHNA and YNFKEQ. This CDR3 is 19 amino acids long. The V and J ends lost 1 base and 2 bases, in that order; junction bases with no gene match: 12. The CDR3 protein is CASSQGLAGAEWITDTQYF. For the CDR3, the DNA is TGTGCCAGCAGCCAAGGGCTAGCGGGGGCGGAGTGGATCACAGATACGCAGTATTTT.

This clone was observed a few times. The gene calls are TRBV5-4 and TRBJ2-2, with unresolved D. CDR3 length equals 16 residues. The germline V gene encodes CDR1 SGHNT and CDR2 YYREEE (reference sequence). The V and J ends lost 0 bases and 2 bases respectively, with 11 bases between them. In nucleotides, the CDR3 is TGTGCCAGCAGCTTGGAGGCTGGACCTAACACCGGGGAGCTGTTTTTT. Translation: CASSLEAGPNTGELFF.

The chain carries TRBV5-5 and TRBJ2-7, with a tentative D call TRBD1 (5 bases). Germline CDR1 is SGHKS and CDR2 is YYEKEE (reference sequence). V was cut by 6 bases and J by 9 bases, with 19 bases left in between. The CDR3 totals 13 residues. CDR3 region: CASNQRQSTRQYF. The CDR3 DNA reads TGTGCCAGCAATCAACGACAGTCTACGAGGCAGTACTTC.

The genes are TRBV11-2 and TRBJ2-1, with 10 nucleotides matching TRBD2. Germline CDR1 reads SGHAT; CDR2 reads FQNNGV. Losses at the gene ends were 5 bases for V and 13 bases for J; bases not matched to a gene: 5. The CDR3 loop spans 12 amino acids. The CDR3 sequence is CASSPAGGSQFF. The CDR3, as DNA: TGTGCCAGCAGCCCAGCGGGAGGGTCACAGTTCTTC. The variable domain in full, completed from reference TRBV11-2 and TRBJ2-1, reads EAGVAQSPRYKIIEKRQSVAFWCNPISGHATLYWYQQILGQGPKLLIQFQNNGVVDDSQLPKDRFSAERLKGVDSTLKIQPAKLEDSAVYLCASSPAGGSQFFGPGTRLTVL.

The chain's CDR3 is CSASPQGTSSQPQHF. For the CDR3, the DNA is TGCAGTGCTAGTCCCCAGGGGACGAGTAGTCAGCCCCAGCATTTT. The gene calls are TRBV20-1 and TRBJ1-5; a weak D match, TRBD1 (6 bases). The V end lost 3 bases, the J end lost 6 bases, and 18 bases lay between the germline ends. CDR1 and CDR2 (germline): DFQATT, SNEGSKA (reference sequence). This CDR3 comprises 15 residues.

The chain employs TRBV2 and TRBJ1-2, with 11 nucleotides matching TRBD1. The length of the CDR3 is 13 residues. The germline CDR1 and CDR2 sequences are SNHLY and FYNNEI. Losses at the gene ends were 4 bases for V and 6 bases for J; bases not matched to a gene: 1. In DNA, the CDR3 is TGTGCCAGCAGTGGGGACAGGGGGAATGGCTACACCTTC. As protein: CASSGDRGNGYTF.